The 2 T cell receptor beta chains below come from one sample, sequenced in a study of T-cell reconstitution after alpha-beta-depleted transplantation in children. The TCRbeta library was prepared with unique molecular identifiers. TCRdb independently ran MiXCR on the PCR reads; one entry per CDR3 protein. Among hundreds of thousands of distinct CDR3 sequences, approximately 15% were seen once, and the ten largest hold roughly 4.8%. The source was PBMCs, mostly from graft donor cells, collected 360 days after TCRalphabeta/CD19-depleted stem cell transplant. These receptors all come from a male patient aged 5 to 17 who had a stem cell transplant for acute lymphoblastic leukemia, so the T cells may come from the graft donor.

This clonotype has a count of ten or more. The chain recombines TRBV10-3 with TRBJ1-1; 8 bases match TRBD1. The CDR3 sequence is 15 residues long. V dropped 1 base and J dropped 2; count of bases not matched to a gene: 3. Germline CDR1 and CDR2: ENHRY and SYGVKD. The DNA of the CDR3 is TGTGCCATCAGTGAGTTACAGGGGGGAAACACTGAAGCTTTCTTT. It codes for CAISELQGGNTEAFF.

J is TRBJ2-5 and V is TRBV12-3 or TRBV12-4; 10 positions match TRBD2. V was clipped by 7 bases and J by 5 bases; unmatched bases: 19. The length of the CDR3 is 18 residues. CDR3 sequence: CASTRGGSGRALGETQYF. The CDR3 DNA follows: TGTGCCAGCACCCGGGGGGGGAGCGGGAGGGCCCTCGGGGAGACCCAGTACTTC.